The source of this TCR beta chain is a study of Graves' ophthalmopathy and Graves' hyperthyroidism. Looking at the study overall: Peripheral blood was gathered at the point of initial diagnosis, before any treatment started.

The CDR3 runs to 16 residues. Deletions cut 3 bases from V and 6 bases from J, with 17 bases between. Germline assignment: CDR1 SEHNR and CDR2 FQNEAQ (reference sequence). The study amplified TCR beta CDR3 regions using RNA transcripts. First-round RT-PCR used HTBI primers; second-round multiplex PCR followed. MiXCR, applied by TCRdb to the multiplex PCR reads, yields one record per CDR3 protein. This sample carries around 660,000 distinct CDR3 sequences, about 41% of them seen once, and the ten largest clones take 3% to 4%. The diagnosis was founded upon clinical symptoms, serum thyroxine, TRAb, thyroid ultrasound and orbital computed tomography.

This TCR derives from an adult man with Graves' ophthalmopathy. Input material: peripheral blood. The chain employs TRBV7-9 and TRBJ2-2, with D perhaps matching TRBD2 (5 bases). The CDR3 here is CASSLGSTAGAGELFF. CDR3 DNA: TGTGCCAGCAGCTTGGGGTCCACCGCGGGCGCCGGGGAGCTGTTTTTT.